This TCR beta chain emerged from a study of control samples from healthy donors and cancer patients. The assay was immunoSEQ multiplex PCR, and TCRdb's table has in-frame clones only and misses some. The data contain 150,000 or so clones, approximately 93% of them singletons. Trimming removed 2 bases from V and 4 bases from J, with 11 bases in between. The CDR3 has 14 residues. Germline V gene data show CDR1 as MGHRA and CDR2 as YSYEKL. The chain has TRBV4-1 and TRBJ2-5, with D uncertain. Sequencing input: blood. This clonotype was sampled from a man between 18 and 29 years old in good health. CDR3: CASSQLVSIETQYF. As DNA, the CDR3 is TGCGCCAGCAGCCAACTAGTATCCATAGAGACCCAGTACTTC.